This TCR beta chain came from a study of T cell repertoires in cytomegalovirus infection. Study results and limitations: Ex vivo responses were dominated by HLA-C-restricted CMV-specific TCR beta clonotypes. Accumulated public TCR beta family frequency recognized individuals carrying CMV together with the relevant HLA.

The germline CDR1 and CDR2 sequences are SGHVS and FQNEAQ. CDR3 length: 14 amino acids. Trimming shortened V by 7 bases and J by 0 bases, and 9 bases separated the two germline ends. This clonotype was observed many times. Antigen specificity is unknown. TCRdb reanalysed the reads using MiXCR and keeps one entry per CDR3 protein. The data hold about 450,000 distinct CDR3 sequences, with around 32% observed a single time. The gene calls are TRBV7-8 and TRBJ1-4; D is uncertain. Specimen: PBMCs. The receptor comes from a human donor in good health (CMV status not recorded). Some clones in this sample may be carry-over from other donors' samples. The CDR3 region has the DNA TGTGCCAGCACCGCTTGGGCAACTAATGAAAAACTGTTTTTT. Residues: CASTAWATNEKLFF.